Below, 9 T cell receptor beta chains from the same sample are listed, as sequenced in a study of cytomegalovirus exposure and HLA in healthy donors. The data were produced by immunoSEQ multiplex PCR, yet TCRdb's version contains in-frame clones alone and is incomplete. Of 180,000 or so clones in the sample, around nine tenths were seen once. The specimen was PBMCs. These receptors came from a man aged 25-40 years in good health and CMV-seropositive.

This clone was seen only a few times. This sequence joins TRBV30 and TRBJ1-5; 7 bases line up with TRBD1. The ends lost 3 bases at V and 7 bases at J; junction bases unmatched: 6. Germline V gives CDR1 GTSNPN, CDR2 SVGIG (reference sequence). CDR3 length: 13 amino acids. The CDR3: CAWRGTAGQPQHF. CDR3 nucleotide sequence: TGTGCCTGGAGAGGGACAGCCGGCCAGCCCCAGCATTTT.

Comment on this clone: The conserved phenylalanine or tryptophan normally closing the CDR3 is absent here, so this likely arose from a read error. It is unclear where the CDR3 begins or ends on the DNA, so no DNA is shown, and the CDR3 is as TCRdb lists it. This chain connects TRBV6-5 to TRBJ2-3; TRBD2 was called by the table and not checked on the DNA. The CDR3 comprises 13 residues, both ends counted. Germline V lookup: CDR1 MNHEY, CDR2 SVGAGI. The CDR3 loop is CASSTSGLAGPFS.

The gene calls are TRBV5-1 and TRBJ2-7; TRBD1 aligns across 9 bases. Trimming cost V 4 bases and J 6 bases; bases outside gene matches: 8. Germline CDR1 SGHRS, CDR2 YFSETQ. CDR3 length: 14 residues. CDR3 DNA: TGCGCCAGCAGCCTGGAGGGACAGGGAGGCGAGCAGTACTTC. Translating it yields CASSLEGQGGEQYF.

In this sample, this clone turned up once. V and J are TRBV21-1 and TRBJ2-2; the table's D call of TRBD2 was not tested on the DNA. TRBV21-1 has pseudogene status. There are 16 residues in the CDR3. CDR3 in DNA: TGTGCCAGCAGTCCCCGGCCGAGAGGGAGCACCGGGGAGCTGTTTTTT. The encoded protein is CASSPRPRGSTGELFF.

The gene calls are TRBV6-1 and TRBJ2-1; 9 positions agree with TRBD2. This CDR3 spans 15 amino acids. Germline V gives CDR1 MNHNS, CDR2 SASEGT. V lost 7 bases and J lost 0; bases outside the gene matches: 4. For the CDR3, the DNA is TGTGCCAGCACTGTAGCGGGAGTCTCCTACAATGAGCAGTTCTTC. As protein: CASTVAGVSYNEQFF.

V usage is TRBV18 and J usage is TRBJ2-1; D is unresolved. CDR1 and CDR2 from the germline V gene are KGHSH and LQKENI. CDR3 length: 13 residues. Trimming took 3 bases from V and 7 from J, leaving 10 bases between them. CDR3 protein: CASSPSVNNEQFF. The CDR3 coding sequence is TGTGCCAGCTCACCCTCCGTTAATAATGAGCAGTTCTTC.

This chain connects TRBV28 to TRBJ2-3; D possibly corresponds to TRBD2 (6 bases). The CDR3 sequence is 16 residues long. The V gene's germline CDR1 is MDHEN and CDR2 SYDVKM. V lost 6 bases and J 2 bases, leaving 18 bases between the germline ends. CDR3 in DNA: TGTGCCAGCAGCCAATCCTCCGGGACTCCCACAGATACGCAGTATTTT. Amino acids: CASSQSSGTPTDTQYF. The whole variable domain, filled in from reference TRBV28 and TRBJ2-3, reads DVKVTQSSRYLVKRTGEKVFLECVQDMDHENMFWYRQDPGLGLRLIYFSYDVKMKEKGDIPEGYSVSREKKERFSLILESASTNQTSMYLCASSQSSGTPTDTQYFGPGTRLTVL.

This chain uses TRBV27 with TRBJ1-1; 8 bases are a match to TRBD1. Unmatched junction bases numbered 4, after V lost 3 bases and J lost 1 base. Germline V lookup: CDR1 MNHEY, CDR2 SMNVEV (reference sequence). The CDR3 sequence is 15 residues long. CDR3: CASSFGQGTNTEAFF. CDR3 nucleotide sequence: TGTGCCAGCAGTTTTGGACAGGGAACGAACACTGAAGCTTTCTTT.

The gene calls are TRBV28 and TRBJ2-1, with D perhaps given as TRBD1 or TRBD2 (5 bases each). Germline V gene lookup returns CDR1 MDHEN and CDR2 SYDVKM. V was clipped by 3 bases and J by 9 bases, with 9 bases between them. The CDR3 totals 12 residues. The CDR3, as DNA: TGTGCCAGCAGTTTCACGGGGCCTGAGCAGTTCTTC. It encodes CASSFTGPEQFF.